This entry lists 21 T cell receptor beta chains sequenced from one sample in a study of shared clonotypes between healthy human individuals. The data were produced by immunoSEQ multiplex PCR, yet TCRdb's version contains in-frame clones alone and is incomplete. The sample comprises about 120,000 clones, around 73% of which are singletons, and under 30% rests with the top ten. What was sequenced was memory CD8+ T cells sorted from blood. Subset noted: CD45RO+ cells pooled with CCR7-negative TemRA cells. The receptors stem from a woman in her twenties or thirties in good health.

The J gene is TRBJ1-5, the V gene TRBV27; D is unclear. CDR1 MNHEY and CDR2 SMNVEV come from the germline V gene (reference sequence). The CDR3 has 14 residues. Trimming took 8 bases from V and 7 from J, leaving 18 bases between them. The CDR3 region has the DNA TGTGCCAGCGCGAGGGCCGGCAGCAGGCAGCCCCAGCATTTT. Encoded protein: CASARAGSRQPQHF.

The gene calls are TRBV28 and TRBJ2-7; TRBD2 might be the D (6 bases). V was pared by 2 bases and J by 7 bases, with 15 bases between. CDR1 and CDR2 (germline): MDHEN, SYDVKM. The CDR3 consists of 14 residues. The CDR3: CASSLAGLLAEQYF. The CDR3 region has the DNA TGTGCCAGCAGTTTAGCGGGATTACTTGCAGAGCAGTACTTC.

There are many counts of this clone. The rearrangement joins TRBV28 to TRBJ2-5, with 10 bases matching TRBD2. The V and J ends lost 3 bases and 4 bases, in that order; junction bases with no gene match: 5. Germline CDR1 is MDHEN and CDR2 is SYDVKM. The CDR3 is 15 residues long. The CDR3: CASSFGSSGGETQYF. The CDR3 DNA reads as TGTGCCAGCAGTTTCGGGTCTAGCGGGGGAGAGACCCAGTACTTC. Full variable domain (outside the CDR3, taken from reference TRBV28 and TRBJ2-5): DVKVTQSSRYLVKRTGEKVFLECVQDMDHENMFWYRQDPGLGLRLIYFSYDVKMKEKGDIPEGYSVSREKKERFSLILESASTNQTSMYLCASSFGSSGGETQYFGPGTRLLVL.

This sequence joins TRBV6-6 and TRBJ1-6; the D gene is possibly TRBD1 (5 bases). Trimming pared 7 bases from V and 6 bases from J, leaving 10 bases between. Germline lookup yields CDR1 MNHNY and CDR2 SVGAGI (reference sequence). The CDR3 extends over 13 amino acids. The CDR3 region has the DNA TGTGCCAGCACCCAGGGATTTAATTCACCCCTCCACTTT. Translation gives CASTQGFNSPLHF.

This sequence joins TRBV10-3 and TRBJ1-5; 8 bases agree with TRBD1. This CDR3 contains 14 residues. Germline-derived CDR1 and CDR2 are ENHRY and SYGVKD. V shed 10 bases and J 5 bases; nucleotides not matched to a gene: 10. CDR3 protein: CATAVQGEDQPQHF. The CDR3 DNA reads as TGTGCCACCGCGGTACAGGGGGAGGATCAGCCCCAGCATTTT.

This chain links TRBV7-8 with TRBJ1-2; 9 bases align to TRBD1. With V trimmed by 4 bases and J by 3 bases, 6 bases remained unmatched. The CDR3 is 15 residues long. Germline CDR1 reads SGHVS; CDR2 reads FQNEAQ. CDR3 nucleotide sequence: TGTGCCAGCAGCTCTAGGACAGGGGAGGACTATGGCTACACCTTC. Translating it yields CASSSRTGEDYGYTF.

This clone was seen just once. This chain joins TRBV6-1 and TRBJ2-7, with TRBD2 matching over 8 bases. This CDR3 is 15 amino acids long. Germline CDR1 and CDR2: MNHNS and SASEGT. V was pared by 1 base and J by 5 bases, with 7 bases of the junction left unmatched. CDR3 amino acids: CASSEDRTSFDEQYF. CDR3 coding DNA: TGTGCCAGCAGTGAAGACAGGACTAGCTTCGACGAGCAGTACTTC.

The chain links TRBV28 to TRBJ1-5, with 8 positions matching TRBD1. This CDR3 spans 16 amino acids. The germline V gene encodes CDR1 MDHEN and CDR2 SYDVKM. Unmatched junction bases numbered 11, after V lost 4 bases and J lost 6 bases. The CDR3 nucleotides are TGTGCCAGCAGTTCGCCTAGGACAGGGCTGAGTCAGCCCCAGCATTTT. Encoded protein: CASSSPRTGLSQPQHF.

The J gene is TRBJ2-7, the V gene TRBV6-5; 11 bases are a match to TRBD1. Germline V gene sequence: CDR1 MNHEY, CDR2 SVGAGI. The V gene end was trimmed by 5 bases and the J gene end by 0 bases; junction bases not matched to a gene: 3. CDR3 size: 15 residues. The CDR3, as DNA: TGTGCCAGCAGTATTGGGACAGGGGGCTCCTACGAGCAGTACTTC. Translated, it gives CASSIGTGGSYEQYF.

The V gene is TRBV14, the J gene TRBJ2-7; D possibly matches TRBD1 or TRBD2 (6 bases each). This CDR3 has 16 residues. Trimming stripped 1 base from V and 3 bases from J, with 16 bases between. Germline-derived CDR1 and CDR2 are SGHDN and FVKESK. This chain's CDR3 is CASSQGRDTEIYEQYF. CDR3 coding DNA: TGTGCCAGCAGCCAAGGGCGGGACACTGAAATCTACGAGCAGTACTTC.

This rearrangement joins TRBV19 to TRBJ2-2; TRBD1 aligns across 9 bases. Losses at the gene ends were 11 bases for V and 4 bases for J; bases not matched to a gene: 5. This CDR3 comprises 13 residues. CDR1 is LNHDA, CDR2 SQIVND, per germline (reference sequence). The CDR3 spells CAGQGFGTGELFF. The CDR3 coding sequence is TGTGCCGGACAGGGGTTTGGCACCGGGGAGCTGTTTTTT.

This clone was recorded many times. This chain links TRBV6-5 with TRBJ1-5, with a tentative D call TRBD1 (5 bases). Trimming removed 4 bases from V and 7 bases from J, with 11 bases in between. The CDR3 length is 13 residues. Per germline, CDR1 MNHEY and CDR2 SVGAGI. CDR3 region: CASSLQGGQPQHF. For the CDR3, the DNA is TGTGCCAGCAGTTTGCAGGGAGGACAGCCCCAGCATTTT.

The rearrangement links TRBV5-1 to TRBJ2-1, with TRBD2 matching over 8 bases. The CDR3 sequence is 15 residues long. The germline gives CDR1 SGHRS, CDR2 YFSETQ. V shed 0 bases and J 6 bases; nucleotides not matched to a gene: 5. CDR3 nucleotides: TGCGCCAGCAGCTTGGTGTTGGGACTAGGCAATGAGCAGTTCTTC. Translation: CASSLVLGLGNEQFF.

The rearrangement uses TRBV11-3 and TRBJ2-5; D possibly corresponds to TRBD2 (6 bases). The CDR3 has 17 residues. CDR1 is SGHNT, CDR2 YENEEA, per germline. Trimming removed 1 base at V and 5 bases at J, with 20 bases between. The CDR3 DNA follows: TGTGCCAGCAGCTTAGGAGCCGGCGGGATAGTCGGGGAGACCCAGTACTTC. It translates to CASSLGAGGIVGETQYF. The whole variable domain, remainder taken from reference TRBV11-3 and TRBJ2-5, is EAGVVQSPRYKIIEKKQPVAFWCNPISGHNTLYWYLQNLGQGPELLIRYENEEAVDDSQLPKDRFSAERLKGVDSTLKIQPAELGDSAVYLCASSLGAGGIVGETQYFGPGTRLLVL.

The V and J genes are TRBV5-5 and TRBJ1-2, with no clear D. CDR3 length: 16 residues. Germline V gene lookup returns CDR1 SGHKS and CDR2 YYEKEE (reference sequence). V was shortened by 3 bases and J by 5 bases, with 20 bases between the two germline ends. The CDR3 coding sequence is TGTGCCAGCAGCTCACTTAGGACGGAAAATGTTTATGGCTACACCTTC. Amino acid sequence: CASSSLRTENVYGYTF.

There are a few counts of this clone. The chain combines TRBV4-2 with TRBJ2-3; D is perhaps TRBD1 (5 bases). Trimming shortened V by 0 bases and J by 1 base, and 11 bases separated the two germline ends. CDR1 and CDR2 from the germline V gene are LGHNA and YNFKEQ. This CDR3 has 16 amino acids. CDR3 bases: TGTGCCAGCAGCCAAGACACAGGCAGAGGCACAGATACGCAGTATTTT. This sequence encodes CASSQDTGRGTDTQYF.

In this sample, this clone turned up a few times. V usage is TRBV25-1 and J usage is TRBJ2-5; weak D call: TRBD1 (5 bases). The end of the DNA aligns better with TRBJ2-7, so the J call may be wrong. Looked up from germline, CDR1 is MGHDK and CDR2 is SYGVNS. The CDR3 has 13 amino acids. The CDR3 loop is CASSEQGSYEQYF. The CDR3, as DNA: TGTGCCAGCAGTGAACAGGGCTCCTACGAGCAGTACTTC.

V gene TRBV5-8 combines with J gene TRBJ1-2; no clear D. The germline V gene has CDR1 SGHTS and CDR2 YDEGEE. The V gene lost 0 bases and the J gene lost 4 bases, with 10 bases spanning the gap. The CDR3 contains 14 residues. The CDR3 DNA sequence: TGTGCCAGCAGCTTGGACACAGAACCCTATGGCTACACCTTC. This codes for CASSLDTEPYGYTF.

This chain connects TRBV9 to TRBJ2-7; 11 bases match TRBD2. This CDR3 has 15 amino acids. Germline values: CDR1 SGDLS, CDR2 YYNGEE. V lost 4 bases to trimming and J lost 5 bases; unmatched junction nucleotides: 8. The DNA for the CDR3 is TGTGCCAGCAGCCCGATGACTAGCGGGGACGACGAGCAGTACTTC. The encoded protein is CASSPMTSGDDEQYF.

The chain carries TRBV7-9 and TRBJ1-3; D ambiguous. The germline V gene has CDR1 SEHNR and CDR2 FQNEAQ (reference sequence). The CDR3 extends over 15 amino acids. V shed 3 bases and J shed 0 bases, with 9 bases lying between them. Here the CDR3 DNA reads TGTGCCAGCAGCTTGGAGGGAAGCTCTGGAAACACCATATATTTT. Residues: CASSLEGSSGNTIYF.

This clone was detected only a few times. A much more abundant neighbour one base away suggests this may be a read error. The V and J genes are TRBV9 and TRBJ1-1; the D is unclear. Trimming removed 0 bases from V and 3 bases from J, with 6 bases in between. The CDR3 contains 13 residues. From germline, CDR1 is SGDLS and CDR2 YYNGEE. CDR3 bases: TGTGCCAGCAGCGTAGCTTGGGACACTGAAGCTTTCTTT. Protein: CASSVAWDTEAFF.